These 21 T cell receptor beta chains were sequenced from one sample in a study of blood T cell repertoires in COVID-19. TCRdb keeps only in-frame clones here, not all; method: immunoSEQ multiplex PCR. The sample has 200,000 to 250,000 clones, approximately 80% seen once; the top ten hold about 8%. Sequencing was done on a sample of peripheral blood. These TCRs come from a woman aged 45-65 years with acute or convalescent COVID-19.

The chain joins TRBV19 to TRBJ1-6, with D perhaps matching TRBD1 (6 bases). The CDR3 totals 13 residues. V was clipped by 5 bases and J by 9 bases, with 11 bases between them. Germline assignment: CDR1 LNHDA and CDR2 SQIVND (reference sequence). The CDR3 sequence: CASSPRGRSPLHF. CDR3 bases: TGTGCCAGTAGTCCCAGGGGTCGTTCACCCCTCCACTTT. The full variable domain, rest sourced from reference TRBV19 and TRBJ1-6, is DGGITQSPKYLFRKEGQNVTLSCEQNLNHDAMYWYRQDPGQGLRLIYYSQIVNDFQKGDIAEGYSVSREKKESFPLTVTSAQKNPTAFYLCASSPRGRSPLHFGNGTRLTVT.

The CDR3 here is CASSLEAGAYEQYF. DNA for the CDR3: TGTGCCAGCAGCTTAGAGGCGGGGGCCTACGAGCAGTACTTC. J is TRBJ2-7 and V is TRBV11-2; TRBD2 matches 7 bases. Trimming removed 0 bases from V and 2 bases from J; junction bases left unmatched: 1. Germline values: CDR1 SGHAT, CDR2 FQNNGV. The CDR3 is made up of 14 amino acids.

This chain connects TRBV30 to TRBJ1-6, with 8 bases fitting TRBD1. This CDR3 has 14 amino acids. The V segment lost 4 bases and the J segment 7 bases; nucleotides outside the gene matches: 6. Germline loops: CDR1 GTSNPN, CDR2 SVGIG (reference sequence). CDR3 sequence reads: CAWTLGQVNSPLHF. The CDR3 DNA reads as TGTGCCTGGACGTTGGGACAGGTGAATTCACCCCTCCACTTT.

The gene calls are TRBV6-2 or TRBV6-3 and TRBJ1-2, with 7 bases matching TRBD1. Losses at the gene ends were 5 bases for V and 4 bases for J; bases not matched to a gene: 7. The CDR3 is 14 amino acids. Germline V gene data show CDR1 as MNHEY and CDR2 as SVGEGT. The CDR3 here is CASSIQGPTYGYTF. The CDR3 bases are TGTGCCAGCAGTATACAGGGGCCTACCTATGGCTACACCTTC.

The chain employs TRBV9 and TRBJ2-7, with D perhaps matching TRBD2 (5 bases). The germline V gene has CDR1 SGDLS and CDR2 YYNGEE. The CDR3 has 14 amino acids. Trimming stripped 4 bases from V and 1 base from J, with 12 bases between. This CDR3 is CASSPQDSSYEQYF. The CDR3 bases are TGTGCCAGCAGCCCTCAGGACTCGTCCTACGAGCAGTACTTC.

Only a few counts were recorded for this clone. CDR3 nucleotides: TGCGCCAGCAGCTTTGGGCAAATAGGGAACACTGAAGCTTTCTTT. Translated, it gives CASSFGQIGNTEAFF. The V and J genes are TRBV5-1 and TRBJ1-1, with D hard to call. Germline CDR1 SGHRS, CDR2 YFSETQ. V was clipped by 2 bases and J by 1 base, with 12 bases between them. The length of the CDR3 is 15 residues.

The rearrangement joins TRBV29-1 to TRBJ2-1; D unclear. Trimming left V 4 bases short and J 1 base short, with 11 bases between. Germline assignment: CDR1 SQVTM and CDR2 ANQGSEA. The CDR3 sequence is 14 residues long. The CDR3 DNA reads TGCAGCGTTGTAATTGGAGCGTCCTACAATGAGCAGTTCTTC. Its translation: CSVVIGASYNEQFF.

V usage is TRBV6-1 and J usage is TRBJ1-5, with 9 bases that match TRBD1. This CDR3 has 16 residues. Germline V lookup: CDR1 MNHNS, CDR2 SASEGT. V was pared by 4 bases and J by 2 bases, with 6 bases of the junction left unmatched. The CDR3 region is CASSGGQGWGNQPQHF. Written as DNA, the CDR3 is TGTGCCAGCAGTGGGGGACAGGGATGGGGCAATCAGCCCCAGCATTTT.

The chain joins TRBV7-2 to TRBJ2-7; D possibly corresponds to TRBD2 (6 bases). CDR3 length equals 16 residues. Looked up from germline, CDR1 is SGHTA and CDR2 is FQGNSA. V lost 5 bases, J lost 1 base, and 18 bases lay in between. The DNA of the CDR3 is TGTGCCAGCAGCCCAGCGTGGGGGGTAAGATCCTACGAGCAGTACTTC. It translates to CASSPAWGVRSYEQYF. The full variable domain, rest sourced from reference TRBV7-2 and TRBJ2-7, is GAGVSQSPSNKVTEKGKDVELRCDPISGHTALYWYRQSLGQGLEFLIYFQGNSAPDKSGLPSDRFSAERTGGSVSTLTIQRTQQEDSAVYLCASSPAWGVRSYEQYFGPGTRLTVT.

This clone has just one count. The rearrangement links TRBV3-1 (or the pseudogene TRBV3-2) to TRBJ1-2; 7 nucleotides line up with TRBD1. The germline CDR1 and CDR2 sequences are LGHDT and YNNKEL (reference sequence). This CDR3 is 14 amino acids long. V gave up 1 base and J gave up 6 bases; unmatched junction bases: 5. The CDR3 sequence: CASSQGGTVNGYTF. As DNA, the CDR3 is TGTGCCAGCAGCCAAGGTGGGACAGTCAATGGCTACACCTTC.

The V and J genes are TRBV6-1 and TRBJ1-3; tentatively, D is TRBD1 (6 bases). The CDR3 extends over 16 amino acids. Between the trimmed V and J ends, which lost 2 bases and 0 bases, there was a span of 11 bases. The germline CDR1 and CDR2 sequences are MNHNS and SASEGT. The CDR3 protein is CASSEYGGSSGNTIYF. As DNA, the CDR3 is TGTGCCAGCAGTGAATATGGGGGCAGCTCTGGAAACACCATATATTTT.

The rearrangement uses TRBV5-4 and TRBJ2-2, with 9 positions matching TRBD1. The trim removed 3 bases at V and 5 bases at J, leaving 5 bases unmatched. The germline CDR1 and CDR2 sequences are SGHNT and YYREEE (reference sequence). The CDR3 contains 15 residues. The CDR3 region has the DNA TGTGCCAGCAGCTCCAGACAGGGGGGAACCGGGGAGCTGTTTTTT. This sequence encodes CASSSRQGGTGELFF.

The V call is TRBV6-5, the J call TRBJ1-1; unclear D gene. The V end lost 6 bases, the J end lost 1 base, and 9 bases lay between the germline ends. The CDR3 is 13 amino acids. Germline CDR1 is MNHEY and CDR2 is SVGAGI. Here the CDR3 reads CASSQEGNTEAFF. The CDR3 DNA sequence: TGTGCCAGCAGCCAGGAGGGGAACACTGAAGCTTTCTTT.

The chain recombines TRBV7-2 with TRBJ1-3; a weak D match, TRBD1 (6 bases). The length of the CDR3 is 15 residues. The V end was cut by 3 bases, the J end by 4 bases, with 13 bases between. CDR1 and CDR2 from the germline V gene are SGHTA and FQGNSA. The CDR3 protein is CASSFAGAKGNTIYF. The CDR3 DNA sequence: TGTGCCAGCAGCTTTGCGGGGGCAAAAGGAAACACCATATATTTT.

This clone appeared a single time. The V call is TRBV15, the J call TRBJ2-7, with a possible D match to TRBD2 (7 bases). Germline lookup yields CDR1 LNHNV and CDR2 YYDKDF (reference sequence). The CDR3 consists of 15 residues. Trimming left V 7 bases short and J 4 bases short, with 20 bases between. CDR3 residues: CATIRRGGALYEQYF. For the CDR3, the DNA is TGTGCCACCATACGAAGGGGGGGCGCCCTATACGAGCAGTACTTC.

CDR3 in DNA: TGTGCCAGCAGCGTGGCGCGGAGCTACGAGCAGTACTTC. This encodes CASSVARSYEQYF. The chain recombines TRBV7-2 with TRBJ2-7; the D is unclear. The V and J ends lost 5 bases and 3 bases respectively, with 11 bases between them. The germline CDR1 and CDR2 sequences are SGHTA and FQGNSA. The CDR3 length is 13 residues.

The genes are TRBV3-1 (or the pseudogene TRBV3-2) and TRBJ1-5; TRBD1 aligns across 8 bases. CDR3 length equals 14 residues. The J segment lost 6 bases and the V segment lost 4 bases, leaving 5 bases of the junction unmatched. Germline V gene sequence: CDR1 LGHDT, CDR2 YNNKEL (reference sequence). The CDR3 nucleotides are TGTGCCAGCAGCCCGGGACAGGCGGCTCAGCCCCAGCATTTT. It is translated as CASSPGQAAQPQHF.

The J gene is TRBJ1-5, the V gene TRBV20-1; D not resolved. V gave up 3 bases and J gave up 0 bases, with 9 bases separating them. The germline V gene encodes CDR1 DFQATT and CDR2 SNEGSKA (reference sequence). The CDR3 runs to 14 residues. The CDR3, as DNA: TGCAGTGCTAGTCCCGGGTTTAGCAATCAGCCCCAGCATTTT. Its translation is CSASPGFSNQPQHF.

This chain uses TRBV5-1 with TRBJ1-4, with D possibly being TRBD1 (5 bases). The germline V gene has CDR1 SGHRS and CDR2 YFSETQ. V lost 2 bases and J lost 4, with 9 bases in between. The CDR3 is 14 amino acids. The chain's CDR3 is CASSLSGGNEKLFF. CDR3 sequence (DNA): TGCGCCAGCAGCTTAAGCGGGGGTAATGAAAAACTGTTTTTT.

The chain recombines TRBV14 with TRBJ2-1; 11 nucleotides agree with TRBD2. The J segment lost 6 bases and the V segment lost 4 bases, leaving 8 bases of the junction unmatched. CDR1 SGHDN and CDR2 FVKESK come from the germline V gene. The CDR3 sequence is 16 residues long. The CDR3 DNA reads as TGTGCCAGCAGCCTATCACGACTAGCGGGATTCAATGAGCAGTTCTTC. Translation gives CASSLSRLAGFNEQFF.

CDR3 residues: CASSYAANYGYTF. For the CDR3, the DNA is TGTGCCAGCAGTTATGCAGCTAACTATGGCTACACCTTC. The rearrangement joins TRBV6-2 or TRBV6-3 to TRBJ1-2; no firm D call. The CDR3 has 13 amino acids. Trimming stripped 3 bases from V and 0 bases from J, with 5 bases between. Germline V CDR1 and CDR2: MNHEY, SVGEGT.